This T cell receptor beta chain came from a study of T cells in Graves' hyperthyroidism and ophthalmopathy. As for the study in general: Initial diagnosis, before any treatment, was when peripheral blood was collected.

After removal of 6 bases from V and 3 bases from J, the junction contained 10 bases not matched to a gene. Germline lookup yields CDR1 WNHNN and CDR2 SYGVQD (reference sequence). This CDR3 region has 15 residues. RNA transcripts gave rise to amplified TCR beta CDR3 regions. The HTBI primer set drove a first-round RT-PCR of the TCR CDR3. TCRdb analysed the multiplex PCR reads with MiXCR anew, one entry per CDR3 protein. The data show 350,000 to 450,000 distinct CDR3 sequences, around 15% seen once. The sequence was collected from a man aged 45-60 years with Graves' ophthalmopathy. The sample was blood. V and J are TRBV10-1 and TRBJ2-7; 8 nucleotides agree with TRBD1. This CDR3 is CASRGDRIELYEQYF. The CDR3 region has the DNA TGCGCCAGCAGAGGGGACAGGATAGAACTCTACGAGCAGTACTTC.